The text below deals with one T cell receptor (beta chain). This sample is part of a study of blood T cell repertoires in COVID-19. V lost 7 bases and J 14 bases, leaving 24 bases between the germline ends. The CDR3 sequence is 15 residues long. Germline V lookup: CDR1 LGHNA, CDR2 YNFKEQ. Methods used by the authors: Estimated nucleated cell counts came from reference gene primer amplification. Generated by immunoSEQ multiplex PCR, the TCRdb table keeps only in-frame clones and is missing some. The DNA was the basis for D and trimming; V, J and clone size are from that table. The sample includes about 58,000 clones, 90% of them seen just once.

The genes are TRBV4-2 and TRBJ1-6; D unresolved. What was sequenced was peripheral blood. The TCR originated in a man in his sixties with active COVID-19. Here the CDR3 reads CASTESVASPRALHF. As DNA, the CDR3 is TGTGCCAGCACCGAAAGCGTGGCGAGCCCCCGGGCCCTCCACTTT.